The 2 T cell receptor beta chains listed next were all sequenced from one sample in a study of cytomegalovirus exposure and HLA in healthy donors. PCR primers comprised 60 Vbeta and 13 Jbeta primers. This table comes from immunoSEQ multiplex PCR, and its TCRdb copy is limited to in-frame clones, with some not included. The data show 190,000 or so clones, 83% seen once. The source material was PBMCs. These receptors came from a man aged 45-65 years in good health and CMV-seronegative.

This chain joins TRBV15 and TRBJ2-7; 9 bases agree with TRBD1. CDR1 and CDR2 (germline): LNHNV, YYDKDF (reference sequence). This CDR3 is 15 amino acids long. V was pared by 5 bases and J by 3 bases, with 8 bases of the junction left unmatched. The CDR3 DNA reads as TGTGCCACCAGCCGTTCACCGGGACAGGGCTACGAGCAGTACTTC. Protein product: CATSRSPGQGYEQYF.

This chain connects TRBV7-2 to TRBJ2-1; 10 bases map to TRBD2. There are 15 residues in the CDR3. In germline, CDR1 is SGHTA, CDR2 FQGNSA. V lost 6 bases and J lost 6; bases outside the gene matches: 8. The CDR3: CASRVPGLAINEQFF. The CDR3 coding sequence is TGTGCCAGCAGAGTACCGGGACTAGCGATCAATGAGCAGTTCTTC.